These T cell receptor beta chains were read from a single sample in a study of molecular identifiers for immune sequencing clone quantification. TCRdb reprocessed the PCR reads via MiXCR and lists one record per CDR3 protein. The sample has hundreds of thousands of distinct CDR3 sequences; about 25% are singletons. The sample consisted of naive CD8+ T cells from blood, with Jurkat cell RNA spiked in. These TCRs come from a human donor in good health. Some libraries in this study had Jurkat cell RNA spiked in. Both conserved end residues are part of each CDR3. A D gene is named only where the DNA matches it firmly. Expanded clones are given a class, and other clones once, few, many or no size at all.

CDR3 length,D gene,V gene,J gene,clone size,CDR3 protein,CDR3 DNA
18,TRBD2,TRBV20-1,TRBJ2-3,few,CSATGLAGVHPATDTQYF,TGCAGTGCTACAGGACTAGCGGGGGTGCATCCAGCCACAGATACGCAGTATTTT
15,TRBD2,TRBV10-2,TRBJ2-3,.,CASTKAGGFAVTQYF,TGCGCCAGCACTAAAGCGGGGGGTTTCGCAGTTACGCAGTATTTT
14,.,TRBV9,TRBJ2-3,.,CASSDDGRTDTQYF,TGTGCCAGCAGCGACGACGGACGCACAGATACGCAGTATTTT
15,.,TRBV30,TRBJ1-2,few,CAWNLYRGDHYGYTF,TGTGCCTGGAACCTGTACCGGGGGGACCACTATGGCTACACCTTC
17,TRBD2,TRBV6-1,TRBJ2-5,few,CASITSPASGSVETQYF,TGTGCCAGCATTACCTCCCCGGCTAGCGGGAGTGTTGAGACCCAGTACTTC
12,.,TRBV28,TRBJ2-7,many,CASNEGRYEQYF,TGTGCCAGCAATGAGGGGCGGTACGAGCAGTACTTC
16,.,TRBV10-3,TRBJ1-4,.,CAISESLWVADEKLFF,TGTGCCATCAGTGAGTCTCTGTGGGTTGCTGATGAAAAACTGTTTTTT
16,.,TRBV27,TRBJ2-7,.,CASSLNRDMISYEQYF,TGTGCCAGCAGTTTGAACAGGGACATGATCTCCTACGAGCAGTACTTC
16,.,TRBV18,TRBJ2-4,.,CASSPPGNRVQNIQYF,TGTGCCAGCTCACCACCTGGGAACAGGGTACAAAACATTCAGTACTTC
16,.,TRBV27,TRBJ2-6,.,CARSLTRRSGANVLPF,TGTGCCCGCAGTCTCACCAGGCGCTCTGGGGCCAACGTCCTGCCTTTC
14,.,TRBV6-6,TRBJ1-1,.,CASSVAQGYTEAFF,TGTGCCAGCAGTGTAGCGCAGGGTTACACTGAAGCTTTCTTT
12,.,TRBV12-3/TRBV12-4,TRBJ2-5,many,CASSDGEETQYF,TGTGCCAGCAGCGACGGTGAAGAGACCCAGTACTTC
17,.,TRBV4-3,TRBJ2-7,many,CASSQDPVTASSYEQYF,TGCGCCAGCAGCCAAGATCCAGTGACGGCGAGCTCCTACGAGCAGTACTTC
16,TRBD2,TRBV6-5,TRBJ2-3,many,CASSYRDYPNTDTQYF,TGTGCCAGCAGTTACCGGGACTACCCTAACACAGATACGCAGTATTTT
16,.,TRBV20-1,TRBJ2-1,.,CSARVLWESSYNEQFF,TGCAGTGCTAGAGTTCTATGGGAGAGCTCCTACAATGAGCAGTTCTTC
14,.,TRBV14,TRBJ2-7,many,CASSQEWQGSEQYF,TGTGCCAGCAGCCAAGAATGGCAGGGTAGCGAGCAGTACTTC
16,TRBD1,TRBV27,TRBJ1-1,few,CASSRIPGQGDTEAFF,TGTGCCAGCAGTAGAATCCCGGGACAGGGGGACACTGAAGCTTTCTTT
16,TRBD2,TRBV2,TRBJ2-3,.,CATLLGREPSTDTQYF,TGTGCCACCCTTCTTGGGAGGGAACCGAGCACAGATACGCAGTATTTT
14,.,TRBV10-3,TRBJ2-7,.,CAISAAQGSYEQYF,TGTGCCATCAGTGCTGCACAGGGCTCCTACGAGCAGTACTTC
15,.,TRBV4-3,TRBJ1-4,.,CASSQARTVNEKLFF,TGCGCCAGCAGCCAAGCGAGGACCGTTAATGAAAAACTGTTTTTT
16,TRBD1,TRBV27,TRBJ2-4,.,CASSSLWDSMKNIQYF,TGTGCCAGCAGTTCGTTATGGGACAGCATGAAAAACATTCAGTACTTC
14,.,TRBV6-4,TRBJ2-5,.,CASSPEASQETQYF,TGTGCCAGCAGCCCGGAGGCTAGCCAAGAGACCCAGTACTTC
16,TRBD2,TRBV10-3,TRBJ2-3,many,CAISEQASGTTDTQYF,TGTGCCATCAGTGAGCAGGCTAGCGGTACCACAGATACGCAGTATTTT
13,TRBD1,TRBV5-1,TRBJ2-7,many,CASSSTGGVEQYF,TGCGCCAGCAGCTCGACAGGGGGCGTCGAGCAGTACTTC
14,TRBD2,TRBV30,TRBJ2-7,few,CAWSAIAGVYEQYF,TGTGCCTGGAGTGCTATAGCGGGAGTTTACGAGCAGTACTTC
12,.,TRBV12-3/TRBV12-4,TRBJ1-2,many,CASSPDRHGYTF,TGTGCCAGCAGCCCCGACCGGCATGGCTACACCTTC
16,TRBD1,TRBV27,TRBJ2-2,.,CASSLMETGGTGELFF,TGTGCCAGCAGTTTAATGGAGACAGGGGGCACCGGGGAGCTGTTTTTT
13,.,TRBV6-1,TRBJ1-4,.,CAGSQWFLQKLFF,TGTGCCGGCAGTCAGTGGTTTTTACAAAAACTGTTTTTT
19,.,TRBV7-2,TRBJ2-5,.,CASSARPGQPGASGETQYF,TGTGCCAGCAGCGCTAGACCGGGACAACCGGGAGCGTCTGGGGAGACCCAGTACTTC
17,.,TRBV20-1,TRBJ2-7,many,CSARDGRTASSSYEQYF,TGCAGTGCTAGAGATGGTCGGACAGCGTCGAGCTCCTACGAGCAGTACTTC
15,TRBD2,TRBV7-9,TRBJ2-3,many,CASRSSGSLADTQYF,TGTGCCAGCAGGAGTAGCGGGAGTTTGGCAGATACGCAGTATTTT
18,TRBD2,TRBV20-1,TRBJ2-7,.,CSARPTGLETLSSYEQYF,TGCAGTGCCAGACCGACGGGACTAGAAACTTTAAGCTCCTACGAGCAGTACTTC
16,.,TRBV3-1,TRBJ2-3,many,CASSPRGGSVIDTQYF,TGTGCCAGCAGCCCGCGAGGAGGGAGTGTCATAGATACGCAGTATTTT
15,.,TRBV6-1,TRBJ1-5,few,CASRVLGAGNQPQHF,TGTGCCAGCAGGGTCCTAGGGGCGGGCAATCAGCCCCAGCATTTT
13,.,TRBV7-9,TRBJ1-5,.,CASGLEGNQPQHF,TGTGCCAGCGGCTTAGAGGGTAATCAGCCCCAGCATTTT
14,.,TRBV7-9,TRBJ2-7,many,CASSSSLTPHEQYF,TGTGCCAGCAGCTCCTCTCTGACACCCCACGAGCAGTACTTC
16,.,TRBV27,TRBJ2-2,.,CASSLVAGPYTGELFF,TGTGCCAGCAGTTTAGTTGCGGGACCCTACACCGGGGAGCTGTTTTTT
15,TRBD1,TRBV7-6,TRBJ2-3,many,CASSFGQGRTDTQYF,TGTGCCAGCAGCTTCGGACAGGGTAGGACAGATACGCAGTATTTT
14,TRBD1,TRBV19,TRBJ2-7,.,CASSIPGTVYEQYF,TGTGCCAGTAGTATTCCCGGGACAGTCTACGAGCAGTACTTC
15,TRBD1,TRBV5-8,TRBJ2-7,few,CASSPGQGAIYEQYF,TGTGCCAGCAGCCCAGGACAGGGGGCGATTTACGAGCAGTACTTC